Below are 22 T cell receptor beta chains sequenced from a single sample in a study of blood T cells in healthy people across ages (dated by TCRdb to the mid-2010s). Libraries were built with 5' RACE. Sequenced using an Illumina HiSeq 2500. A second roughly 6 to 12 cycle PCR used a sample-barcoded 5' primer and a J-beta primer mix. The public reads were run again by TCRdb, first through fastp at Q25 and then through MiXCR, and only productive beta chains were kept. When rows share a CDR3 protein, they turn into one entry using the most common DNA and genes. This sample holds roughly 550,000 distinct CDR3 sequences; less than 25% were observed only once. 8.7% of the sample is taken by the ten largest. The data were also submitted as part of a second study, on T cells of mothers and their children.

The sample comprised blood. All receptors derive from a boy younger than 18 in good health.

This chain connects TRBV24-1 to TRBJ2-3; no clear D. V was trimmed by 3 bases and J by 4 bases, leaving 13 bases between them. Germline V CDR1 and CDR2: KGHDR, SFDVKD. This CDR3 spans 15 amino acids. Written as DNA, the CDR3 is TGTGCCACCAGTGATGGAAGCTTGGCCCCAGATACGCAGTATTTT. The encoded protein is CATSDGSLAPDTQYF.

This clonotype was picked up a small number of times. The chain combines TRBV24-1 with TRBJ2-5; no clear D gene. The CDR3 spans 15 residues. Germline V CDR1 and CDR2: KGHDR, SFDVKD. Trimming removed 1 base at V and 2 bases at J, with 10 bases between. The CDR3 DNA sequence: TGTGCCACCAGTGATTTTACGACGAGTCAAGAGACCCAGTACTTC. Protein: CATSDFTTSQETQYF.

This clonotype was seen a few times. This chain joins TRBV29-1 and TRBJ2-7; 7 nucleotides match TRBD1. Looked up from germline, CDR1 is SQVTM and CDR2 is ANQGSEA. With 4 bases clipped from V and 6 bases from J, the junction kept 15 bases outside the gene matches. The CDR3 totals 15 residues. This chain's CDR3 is CSVAPPTGRNGEQYF. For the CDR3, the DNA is TGCAGCGTTGCCCCCCCGACAGGGAGAAACGGCGAGCAGTACTTC.

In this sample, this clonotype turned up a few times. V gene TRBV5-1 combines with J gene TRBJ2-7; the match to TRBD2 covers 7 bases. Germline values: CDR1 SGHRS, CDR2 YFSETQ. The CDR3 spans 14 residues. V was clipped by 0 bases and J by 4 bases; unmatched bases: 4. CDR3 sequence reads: CASSLVPSGYEQYF. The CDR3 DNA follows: TGCGCCAGCAGCTTGGTCCCTAGCGGATACGAGCAGTACTTC.

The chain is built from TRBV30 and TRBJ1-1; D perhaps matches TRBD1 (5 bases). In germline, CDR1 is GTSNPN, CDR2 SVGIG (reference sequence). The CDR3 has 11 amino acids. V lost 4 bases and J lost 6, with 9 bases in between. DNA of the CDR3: TGTGCCTGGATCCTGACAGCTGAAGCTTTCTTT. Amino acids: CAWILTAEAFF.

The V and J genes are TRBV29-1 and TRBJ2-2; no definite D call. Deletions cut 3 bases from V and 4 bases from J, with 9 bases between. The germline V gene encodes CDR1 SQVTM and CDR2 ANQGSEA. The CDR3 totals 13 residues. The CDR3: CSVEAQTTGELFF. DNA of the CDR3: TGCAGCGTTGAGGCGCAGACCACCGGGGAGCTGTTTTTT.

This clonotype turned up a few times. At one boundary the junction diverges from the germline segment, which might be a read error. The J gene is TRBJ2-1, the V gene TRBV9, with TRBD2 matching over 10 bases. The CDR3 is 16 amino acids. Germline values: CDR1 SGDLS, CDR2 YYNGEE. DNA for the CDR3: TGTGCCAGCAGCCCTAGCGGGAGACCTTGGAGCGATGAGCAATTCTTC. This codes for CASSPSGRPWSDEQFF.

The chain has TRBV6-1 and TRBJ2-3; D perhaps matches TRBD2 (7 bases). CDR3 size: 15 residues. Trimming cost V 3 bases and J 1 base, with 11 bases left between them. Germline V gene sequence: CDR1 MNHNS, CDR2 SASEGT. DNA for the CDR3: TGTGCCAGCAGTGAGGGGGGGGCTCGCACAGATACGCAGTATTTT. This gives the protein CASSEGGARTDTQYF.

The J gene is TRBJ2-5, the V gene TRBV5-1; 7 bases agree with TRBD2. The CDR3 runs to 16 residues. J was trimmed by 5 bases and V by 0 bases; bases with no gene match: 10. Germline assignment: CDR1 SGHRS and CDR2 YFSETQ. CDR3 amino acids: CASSLAQASGVETQYF. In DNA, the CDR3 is TGCGCCAGCAGCTTGGCCCAAGCCAGCGGGGTCGAGACCCAGTACTTC.

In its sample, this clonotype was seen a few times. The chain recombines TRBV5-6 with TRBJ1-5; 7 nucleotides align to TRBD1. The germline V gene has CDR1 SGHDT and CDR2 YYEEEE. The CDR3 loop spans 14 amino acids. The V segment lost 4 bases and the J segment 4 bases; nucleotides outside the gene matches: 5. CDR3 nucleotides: TGTGCCAGCAGCCACGGGACAGCGAATCAGCCCCAGCATTTT. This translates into CASSHGTANQPQHF.

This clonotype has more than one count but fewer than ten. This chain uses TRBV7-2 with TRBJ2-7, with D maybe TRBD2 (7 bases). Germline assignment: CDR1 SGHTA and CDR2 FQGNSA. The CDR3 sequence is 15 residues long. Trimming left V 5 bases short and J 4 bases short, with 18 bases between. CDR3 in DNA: TGTGCCAGCAGCCCTAGTGGGGGGGCGCAATACGAGCAGTACTTC. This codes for CASSPSGGAQYEQYF.

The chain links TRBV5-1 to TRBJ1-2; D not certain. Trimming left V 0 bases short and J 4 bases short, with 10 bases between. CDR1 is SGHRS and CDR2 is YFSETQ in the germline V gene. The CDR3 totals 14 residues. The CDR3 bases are TGCGCCAGCAGCTTGGACCTGGCGACCTATGGCTACACCTTC. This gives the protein CASSLDLATYGYTF. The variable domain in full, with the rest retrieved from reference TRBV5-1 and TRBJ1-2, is KAGVTQTPRYLIKTRGQQVTLSCSPISGHRSVSWYQQTPGQGLQFLFEYFSETQRNKGNFPGRFSGRQFSNSRSEMNVSTLELGDSALYLCASSLDLATYGYTFGSGTRLTVV.

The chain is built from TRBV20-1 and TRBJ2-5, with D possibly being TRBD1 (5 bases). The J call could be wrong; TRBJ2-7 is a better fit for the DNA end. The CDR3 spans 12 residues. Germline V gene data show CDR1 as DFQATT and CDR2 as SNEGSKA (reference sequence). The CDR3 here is CSAREGPYEQYF. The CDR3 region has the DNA TGCAGTGCTAGAGAGGGGCCCTACGAGCAGTACTTC.

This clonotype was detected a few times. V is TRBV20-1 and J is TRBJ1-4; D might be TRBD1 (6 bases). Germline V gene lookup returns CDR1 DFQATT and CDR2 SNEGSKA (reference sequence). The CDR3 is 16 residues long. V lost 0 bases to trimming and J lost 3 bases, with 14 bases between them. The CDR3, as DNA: TGCAGTGCTAGAGAACAGGGATTTGGTGCTAATGAAAAACTGTTTTTT. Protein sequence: CSAREQGFGANEKLFF.

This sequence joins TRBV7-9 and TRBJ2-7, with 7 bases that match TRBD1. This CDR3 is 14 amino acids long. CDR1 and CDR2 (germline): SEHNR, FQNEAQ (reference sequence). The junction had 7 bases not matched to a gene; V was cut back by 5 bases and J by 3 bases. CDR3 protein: CASSPTGWDYEQYF. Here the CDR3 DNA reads TGTGCCAGCAGCCCGACAGGGTGGGACTACGAGCAGTACTTC.

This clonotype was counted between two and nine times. The CDR3 DNA reads TGCGCCAGCAGCTTGGGACAGGGGGCGCCCGGGGAGCTGTTTTTT. Its protein is CASSLGQGAPGELFF. This chain joins TRBV5-1 and TRBJ2-2; 10 bases fit TRBD1. Germline V gene sequence: CDR1 SGHRS, CDR2 YFSETQ. This CDR3 spans 15 amino acids. The junction had 2 bases not matched to a gene; V was cut back by 0 bases and J by 6 bases.

The DNA of the CDR3 is TGTGCCAGCAGCTTAGAAACAGGGATCAAGACCCAGTACTTC. It translates to CASSLETGIKTQYF. The rearrangement joins TRBV7-2 to TRBJ2-5, with D possibly TRBD1 on 6 matching bases. This CDR3 contains 14 residues. Trimming took 1 base from V and 6 from J, leaving 12 bases between them. From germline, CDR1 is SGHTA and CDR2 FQGNSA.

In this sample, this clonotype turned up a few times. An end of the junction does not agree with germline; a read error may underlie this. CDR3 in DNA: TGCAGCGTGGACCCCGGGGTTCAAGATACGCAGTACTTT. Translated, it gives CSVDPGVQDTQYF. This sequence joins TRBV29-1 and TRBJ2-3; the D gene is possibly TRBD2 (5 bases). The CDR3 totals 13 residues. CDR1 is SQVTM, CDR2 ANQGSEA, per germline.

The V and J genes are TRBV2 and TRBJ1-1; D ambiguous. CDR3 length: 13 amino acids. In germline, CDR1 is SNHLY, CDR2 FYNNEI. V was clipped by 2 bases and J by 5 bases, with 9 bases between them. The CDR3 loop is CASSESAGTEAFF. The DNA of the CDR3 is TGTGCCAGCAGTGAATCAGCGGGAACTGAAGCTTTCTTT.

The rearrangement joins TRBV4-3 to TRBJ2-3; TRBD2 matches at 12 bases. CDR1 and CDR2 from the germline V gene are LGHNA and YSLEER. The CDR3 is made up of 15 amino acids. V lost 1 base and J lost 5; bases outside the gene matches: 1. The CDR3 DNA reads TGCGCCAGCAGCCAAGGGACTAGCGGGGTAGATACGCAGTATTTT. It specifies CASSQGTSGVDTQYF.

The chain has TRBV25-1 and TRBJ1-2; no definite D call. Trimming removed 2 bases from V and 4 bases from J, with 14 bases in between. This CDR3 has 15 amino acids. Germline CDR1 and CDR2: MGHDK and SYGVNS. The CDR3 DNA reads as TGTGCCAGCAGTGAAAAGGACGGCCGAGCCTATGGCTACACCTTC. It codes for CASSEKDGRAYGYTF.

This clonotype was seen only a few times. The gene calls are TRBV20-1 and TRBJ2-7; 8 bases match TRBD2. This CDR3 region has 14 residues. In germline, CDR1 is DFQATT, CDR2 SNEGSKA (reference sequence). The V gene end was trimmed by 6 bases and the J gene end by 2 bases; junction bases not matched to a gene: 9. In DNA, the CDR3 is TGCAGTGCCACATACCTAGCGGGTGCCTACGAGCAGTACTTC. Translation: CSATYLAGAYEQYF.